A selection of T cell receptor beta chains follows, all from one sample in a study of cytomegalovirus exposure and HLA in healthy donors. Repertoires were generated with immunoSEQ multiplex PCR, while TCRdb's copy carries only in-frame clones and drops some. The sample yields about 110,000 clones, 65% to 90% seen once. The specimen was PBMCs. The receptors come from a man aged 45-60 years in good health and CMV-seronegative. CDR3s include the opening cysteine and the closing phenylalanine or tryptophan. Each record gives: clone size, J gene, V gene, D gene, CDR3 DNA, CDR3 protein. D genes are given only for firm matches. Clone sizes are given selectively: once, few, many, or a class where the clone is expanded.

>-|TRBJ2-2|TRBV7-9|-
TGTGCCAGCAGAACAGGGGAGGCCGGGGAGCTGTTTTTT
CASRTGEAGELFF
>-|TRBJ2-2|TRBV5-1|TRBD1
TGCGCCAGCAGCTTGGAGGGACAGGGTCAGTGGGAGCTGTTTTTT
CASSLEGQGQWELFF
>-|TRBJ2-5|TRBV18|-
TGTGCCAGCTCACCACCGAGTGGCAGGGGCGAGACCCAGTACTTC
CASSPPSGRGETQYF
>-|TRBJ1-4|TRBV7-2|TRBD1
TGTGCCAGCAGCCTAACAGGGGGGGTTAATGAAAAACTGTTTTTT
CASSLTGGVNEKLFF
>-|TRBJ1-6|TRBV27|TRBD1
TGTGCCAGCAGTCCTAACCGGGACAGGGACTCACCCCTCCACTTT
CASSPNRDRDSPLHF
>-|TRBJ2-7|TRBV18|TRBD1
TGTGCCAGCTCACCGACAGGGCGGTACGAGCAGTACTTC
CASSPTGRYEQYF
>-|TRBJ1-4|TRBV18|TRBD1
TGTGCCAGCTCATCTACAGGGGGGGACGAAAAACTGTTTTTT
CASSSTGGDEKLFF
>-|TRBJ1-1|TRBV28|TRBD1
TGTGCCAGCAGTGTCCCACAGGGGGGCACTGAAGCTTTCTTT
CASSVPQGGTEAFF
>-|TRBJ2-1|TRBV18|TRBD2
TGTGCCAGCTCACCCAGCGGGGGGGCCGATGAGCAGTTCTTC
CASSPSGGADEQFF
>-|TRBJ2-3|TRBV4-3|TRBD1
TGCGCCAGCAGCCAAGCTGACAGGGGGCTCACAGATACGCAGTATTTT
CASSQADRGLTDTQYF
>-|TRBJ1-5|TRBV2|-
TGTGCCAGCAAGGACACTCACGCAGTGCCCCAGCATTTT
CASKDTHAVPQHF
>-|TRBJ2-7|TRBV7-2|TRBD1
TGTGCCAGCAGCCGTGAAACAGGGGCACACTACGAGCAGTACTTC
CASSRETGAHYEQYF
>-|TRBJ1-5|TRBV4-1|-
TGCGCCAGCAGCCAAGCGAATTGGGGGCGCTTCGGCAATCAGCCCCAGCATTTT
CASSQANWGRFGNQPQHF
>-|TRBJ1-2|TRBV5-1|TRBD1
TGCGCCAGCAGCCCATGGAGACAGGGCGGTAATGTTAACTATGGCTACACCTTC
CASSPWRQGGNVNYGYTF
>-|TRBJ1-4|TRBV2|TRBD1
TGTGCCAGCAGTTTTCTCCGGGACAGGGGAACGGGACTGTTTTTT
CASSFLRDRGTGLFF
>-|TRBJ1-1|TRBV27|-
TGTGCCAGCAGTTTACGGGGGGTGAACACTGAAGCTTTCTTT
CASSLRGVNTEAFF
>-|TRBJ1-6|TRBV6-1|TRBD1
TGTGCCAGCGGTGACAGGGTCAATTCACCCCTCCACTTT
CASGDRVNSPLHF
>-|TRBJ2-5|TRBV6-5|-
TGTGCCAGCGGATCGGGCGGGGCCTACCAAGAGACCCAGTACTTC
CASGSGGAYQETQYF
>-|TRBJ2-1|TRBV28|TRBD1
TGTGCCAGCAGTTCCACAGGGGACTCCTACAATGAGCAGTTCTTC
CASSSTGDSYNEQFF
>-|TRBJ2-2|TRBV7-2|-
TGTGCCAGCAGCTTAGAGGTCGGGACCGGGGAGCTGTTTTTT
CASSLEVGTGELFF
>once|TRBJ2-1|TRBV11-2|TRBD1
TGTGCCAGCAGCAAGCCGGGACAGGACAATGAGCAGTTCTTC
CASSKPGQDNEQFF
>once|TRBJ1-3|TRBV6-4|-
TGTGCCAGCAGTGACTCCGGTCCAGGGGGAAACACCATATATTTT
CASSDSGPGGNTIYF
>-|TRBJ2-3|TRBV5-4|TRBD1
TGTGCCAGCTCACTATTCGGACAGGGAATGGATACGCAGTATTTT
CASSLFGQGMDTQYF
>-|TRBJ1-2|TRBV9|-
TGTGCCAGCAGCGTACTGTCCGAGGATGGCTACACCTTC
CASSVLSEDGYTF
>-|TRBJ1-4|TRBV28|TRBD1
TGTGCCAGCAGGGGACAGTCGAAAACCTCAACTAATGAAAAACTGTTTTTT
CASRGQSKTSTNEKLFF
>once|TRBJ1-5|TRBV5-1|TRBD1
TGCGCCAGCAGCAGAACAGGGGGAAGGGATCAGCCCCAGCATTTT
CASSRTGGRDQPQHF
>-|TRBJ2-3|TRBV2|-
TGTGCCAGCAGGGGCACCAAGCCACCCACAGATACGCAGTATTTT
CASRGTKPPTDTQYF
>-|TRBJ2-1|TRBV5-1|-
TGCGCCAGCAGCTCCGGGAATGAGCAGTTCTTC
CASSSGNEQFF
>-|TRBJ2-3|TRBV7-9|-
TGTGCCAGCAAGGACAGCAACACAGATACGCAGTATTTT
CASKDSNTDTQYF
>-|TRBJ1-2|TRBV7-3|-
TGTGCCAGCAGCTTAGGTCAGGGTCCCAACTATGGCTACACCTTC
CASSLGQGPNYGYTF
>-|TRBJ2-3|TRBV29-1|-
TGCAGCGTTGAGTCCGGGGATACGCAGTATTTT
CSVESGDTQYF
>-|TRBJ1-2|TRBV7-2|TRBD1
TGTGCCAGCAGCTTAGTGGGGACAGGATCCCTTAACTATGGCTACACCTTC
CASSLVGTGSLNYGYTF
>-|TRBJ1-1|TRBV10-3|-
TGTGCCATCAGTGAGTCGACTGGGAGGGGAAGGGGCACTGAAGCTTTCTTT
CAISESTGRGRGTEAFF
>few|TRBJ1-2|TRBV4-2|-
TGTGCCAGCAGCCAAGCTCCCGGGAACTATGGCTACACCTTC
CASSQAPGNYGYTF
>-|TRBJ2-5|TRBV7-3|-
TGTGCCAGCAGCTTAATTCAGGGTGGGACCCAGTACTTC
CASSLIQGGTQYF
>-|TRBJ2-2|TRBV4-2|TRBD2
TGTGCCAGCAGCCCAGCGGGGGGCCGGGGGCCTACCGGGGAGCTGTTTTTT
CASSPAGGRGPTGELFF
>-|TRBJ1-6|TRBV2|TRBD1
TGTGCCAGCAGTTGGGACAGGGCAAGTCCCCTCCACTTT
CASSWDRASPLHF
>-|TRBJ1-1|TRBV30|-
TGTGCCTGGAGTTCAACAGTAACTGAAGCTTTCTTT
CAWSSTVTEAFF
>-|TRBJ1-4|TRBV7-8|TRBD1
TGTGCCAGCAGCCCTAGGGTAGGACAGGGTAATGAAAAACTGTTTTTT
CASSPRVGQGNEKLFF
>once|TRBJ1-3|TRBV4-2|-
TGTGCCAGCAGCCAAGAAAGATCCACAATCACTGGAAACACCATATATTTT
CASSQERSTITGNTIYF
>-|TRBJ1-4|TRBV30|TRBD1
TGTGCCTGGAGTACGGGGGACAGGGGAGGCGAAAAACTGTTTTTT
CAWSTGDRGGEKLFF
>few|TRBJ1-5|TRBV5-1|TRBD1
TGCGCCAGCAGCTCCGGACAGGGCCAGCCCCAGCATTTT
CASSSGQGQPQHF
>few|TRBJ1-6|TRBV7-9|-
TGTGCCAGCAGCTTACTGGGAGTGGGTTCACCCCTCCACTTT
CASSLLGVGSPLHF
>-|TRBJ2-1|TRBV5-1|-
TGCGCCAGCAGCTTGGATCCAGGCCGGAATGAGCAGTTCTTC
CASSLDPGRNEQFF
>-|TRBJ2-1|TRBV6-5|TRBD1
TGTGCCAGCAGTTCCTCATGGACAGGGGGCAAGAATGAGCAGTTCTTC
CASSSSWTGGKNEQFF
>-|TRBJ1-2|TRBV12-5|-
TGTGCTAGTGGTTTGGTAGGGGGAGATGGCTACACCTTC
CASGLVGGDGYTF
>-|TRBJ2-6|TRBV10-3|-
TGTGCCATCAGTGGTCAGGGTACTGGGGCCAACGTCCTGACTTTC
CAISGQGTGANVLTF
>-|TRBJ1-2|TRBV5-1|TRBD1
TGCGCCAGCAGCGTTGATTACAGGGGGTCCACTAACTATGGCTACACCTTC
CASSVDYRGSTNYGYTF
>-|TRBJ1-6|TRBV27|TRBD1
TGTGCCAGCAGTTCCTCCGGGACAGCCTATTCACCCCTCCACTTT
CASSSSGTAYSPLHF
>-|TRBJ2-7|TRBV7-9|TRBD1
TGTGCCAGCAGCGCCGGGACAGCACAAGACGAGCAGTACTTC
CASSAGTAQDEQYF
>-|TRBJ2-2|TRBV27|-
TGTGCCAGCAAGGAGCTATATAACACCGGGGAGCTGTTTTTT
CASKELYNTGELFF
>-|TRBJ2-2|TRBV29-1|-
TGCAGCGCGACTGCGAACACCGGGGAGCTGTTTTTT
CSATANTGELFF
>-|TRBJ2-2|TRBV28|TRBD1
TGTGCCAGCAGTCTCGGGACAGGGAACCCCGGGGAGCTGTTTTTT
CASSLGTGNPGELFF
>-|TRBJ2-3|TRBV27|-
TGTGCCAGCAGCTATCAGGGCACAGATACGCAGTATTTT
CASSYQGTDTQYF
>-|TRBJ1-2|TRBV5-4|TRBD1
TGTGCCAGCAGTCGGGACAGGGTTTATGGCTACACCTTC
CASSRDRVYGYTF
>-|TRBJ1-5|TRBV11-2|-
TGTGCCAGCAGCCAGGGGACTCAGCCCCAGCATTTT
CASSQGTQPQHF
>-|TRBJ1-1|TRBV6-7|-
TGTGCCAGCAGTTACTCCCCCGGAGGAAAATCCCTGAACACTGAAGCTTTCTTT
CASSYSPGGKSLNTEAFF
>-|TRBJ1-3|TRBV19|-
TGTGCCAGTAGGCGGACATTCTCTGGAAACACCATATATTTT
CASRRTFSGNTIYF
>-|TRBJ1-6|TRBV11-2|-
TGTGCCAGCAGCTTAAGCTCACCCCTCCACTTT
CASSLSSPLHF
>-|TRBJ1-4|TRBV6-6|-
TGTGCCAGCAGTTACTTCCAGGCGACCACTAATGAAAAACTGTTTTTT
CASSYFQATTNEKLFF